This TCR beta chain comes out of a study of CD4 T cells in relation to SARS-CoV-2 and coronaviruses listed by TCRdb under 2021. Looking at the study overall: In the ViraFEST assay, PBMCs were cultured with antigen for 10 days, after which TCR beta CDR3s were sequenced to identify antigen-specific clonal expansions. Samples from a few pre-COVID donors and the naive versus memory experiments were sequenced with the Adaptive Biotechnologies TCR-sequencing kit; other data were Illumina-based. Shared crossreactive spike epitopes were mapped to their HLA restriction using patient-derived lymphoblastoid cell lines. A different TCR-beta assay, based on Illumina, was used to sequence expansion assays from other donors in the study. An HIV-1 Nef peptide pool or a culture without peptide was used as the negative reference condition. Memory CD4+ T cell crossreactivity between SARS-CoV-2 and common cold coronavirus spike proteins was assessed at the TCR clonotype level in the study.

Sequences SNHLY (CDR1) and FYNNEI (CDR2) are obtained from the germline V gene. The CDR3, from cysteine to phenylalanine, totals 14 residues. Just CDR3 DNA is preserved here, 42 bases in frame from base 1. V loses 6 bases, J loses 3 bases, and the germline ends lie 11 bases apart. CD4+ T cells from unexposed donors were collected before the COVID-19 pandemic (2011-2018). Following 10 days of culture, the EasySep CD4+ T cell isolation kit was used to isolate CD4+ T cells. As far as cell numbers permitted, CD4+ T cells from unexposed donors were tested for reactivity against SARS-CoV-2 S and N as well as four spike pools from common cold coronaviruses. About 1.8 million PBMCs per well were cultured in IMDM with roughly 5% human AB serum and 8.5 to 10 IU/ml IL-2. Half of the culture medium was replaced with fresh IL-2-containing medium on days 3 and 7. In general, triplicate replicate wells were used for every peptide culture condition. Leukapheresis product for the unexposed donors was bought commercially. PBMCs were isolated from leukapheresis product or whole blood by Ficoll-Paque PLUS gradient centrifugation. PBMCs were either used fresh in the expansion assay or cryopreserved at -140 degrees C. The QIAamp Micro DNA Kit was used to extract genomic DNA from the CD4+ T cells.

Notes on this clone: Its antigen is unknown. Per-base qualities were not stored, and no clone one base away is much larger.

Results and caveats for the whole study, not just this receptor: Small numbers of patients and of tested TCRs limited the study. Significantly weaker SARS-CoV-2-driven expansion was shown by crossreactive clones than by monoreactive clones, consistent with antigenic imprinting. Pre-pandemic and post-infection samples were not both contributed by any donor, so tracing of the source of pre-existing responses was limited. In about two thirds of donors, memory CD4+ clonotypes turned up that crossrecognized SARS-CoV-2 and at least one common cold coronavirus spike. Because the crossreactivity analysis focused on spike protein, crossreactivity against other viral proteins was not assessed.

Receptor amplification or capture employed the immunoSEQ multiplex PCR assay. Under the source paper's analysis protocol: During preprocessing, nonproductive sequences were removed, as were CDR3s that did not start with C, did not end with F or W, or were shorter than 7 amino acids. The MANAFEST web app was used to call antigen-specific clonotypes on the basis of expansion compared with the reference and with other culture wells. A clone was considered positive if the clone showed significant expansion compared with the reference culture in 2 of 3 replicate wells at an FDR below 0.05. Positive clones also required significant expansion versus all other tandem wells and an odds ratio above 5. After three terminal residues were trimmed from each end, CDR3 homology was quantified as pairwise Levenshtein distance using the stringdist R package. This immuneACCESS table, as held by TCRdb, lists in-frame sequences with V and J called but not all clones. Of the missing ones, under half trace to an unresolved V gene in checked studies; the others have no known cause. V and J calls and clone size follow that table, whereas D and trimming were derived from the DNA. For this sample the table gives about 19,000 clones, of which approximately 75% were detected only once. The ten top clones hold 15% to 18% of the sample.

The origin of this receptor is a human donor in good health. The sample consisted of CD4+ T cells from PBMCs, cultured in vitro. Recombination linked TRBV2 to TRBJ1-4; no D gene is confidently identified. The bases are TGTGCCAGCAGAACTGACGGGTCTAATGAAAAACTGTTTTTT. This translates into CASRTDGSNEKLFF. With all but the CDR3 taken from the reference TRBV2 and TRBJ1-4 genes, the full variable domain is: EPEVTQTPSHQVTQMGQEVILRCVPISNHLYFYWYRQILGQKVEFLVSFYNNEISEKSEIFDDQFSVERPDGSNFTLKIRSTKLEDSAMYFCASRTDGSNEKLFFGSGTQLSVL.